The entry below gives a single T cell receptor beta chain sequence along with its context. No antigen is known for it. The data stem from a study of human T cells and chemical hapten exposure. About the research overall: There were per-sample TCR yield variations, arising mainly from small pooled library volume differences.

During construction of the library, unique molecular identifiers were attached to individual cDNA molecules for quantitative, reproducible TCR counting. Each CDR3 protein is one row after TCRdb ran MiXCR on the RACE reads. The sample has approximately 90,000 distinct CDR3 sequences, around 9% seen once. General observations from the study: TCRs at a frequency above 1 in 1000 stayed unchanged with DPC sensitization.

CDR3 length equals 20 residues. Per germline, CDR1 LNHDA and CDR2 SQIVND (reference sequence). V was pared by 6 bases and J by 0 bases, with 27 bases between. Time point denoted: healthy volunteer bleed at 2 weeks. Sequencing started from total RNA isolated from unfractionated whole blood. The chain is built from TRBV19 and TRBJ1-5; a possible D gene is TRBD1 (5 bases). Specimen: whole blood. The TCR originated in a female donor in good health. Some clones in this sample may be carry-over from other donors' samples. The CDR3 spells CASSADPRDEAFYSNQPQHF. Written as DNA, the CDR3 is TGTGCCAGTAGCGCTGACCCCAGGGACGAGGCTTTTTATAGCAATCAGCCCCAGCATTTT.